This T cell receptor beta chain originates from a study of OX40 agonist ivuxolimab in advanced cancers. On the study more broadly: Every 2 weeks, patients got intravenous ivuxolimab at one of six dose levels (0.01-10 mg/kg). Every patient in dose escalation had hepatocellular carcinoma, melanoma, renal cell or head and neck cancer.

This CDR3 spans 14 amino acids. Germline CDR1 reads SGHNT; CDR2 reads YENEEA. With 5 bases removed from V and 6 bases from J, the gap between germline ends came to 17 bases. Produced via immunoSEQ multiplex PCR; TCRdb's table is partial and in-frame only. The table has 68,000 or so clones, 75% to 90% seen once. Notes on this clone: The target antigen is unknown.

Study observations and caveats: Also showing low normalized T-cell clonal expansion were some of the nonresponders.

Autoimmune disease history or systemic immunosuppression led to patient exclusion. The V and J genes are TRBV11-3 and TRBJ2-7, with D perhaps matching TRBD2 (5 bases). This specimen was CD4+ or CD8+ T cells sorted from blood, taken in a trial of the OX40 agonist ivuxolimab. This sequence was found in an adult with an advanced solid tumor such as melanoma, head and neck, liver or kidney cancer. The CDR3 sequence is CASSLGPEGSEQYF. CDR3 in DNA: TGTGCCAGCAGCCTAGGTCCCGAGGGCTCCGAGCAGTACTTC.